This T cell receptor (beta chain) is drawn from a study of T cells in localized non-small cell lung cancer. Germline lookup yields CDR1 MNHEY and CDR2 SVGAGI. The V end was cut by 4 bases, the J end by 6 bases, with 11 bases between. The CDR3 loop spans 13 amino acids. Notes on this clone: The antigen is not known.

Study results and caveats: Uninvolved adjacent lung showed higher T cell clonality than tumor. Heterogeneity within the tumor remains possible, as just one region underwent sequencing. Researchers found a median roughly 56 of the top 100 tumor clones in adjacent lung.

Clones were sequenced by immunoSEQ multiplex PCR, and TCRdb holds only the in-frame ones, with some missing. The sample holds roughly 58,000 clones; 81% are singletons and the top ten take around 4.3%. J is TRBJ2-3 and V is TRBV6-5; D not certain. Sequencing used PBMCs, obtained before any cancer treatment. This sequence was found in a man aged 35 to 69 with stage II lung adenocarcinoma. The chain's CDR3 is CASSFEGWDTQYF. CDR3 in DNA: TGTGCCAGCAGTTTCGAAGGGTGGGATACGCAGTATTTT.